Presented here are 11 T cell receptor beta chains from one specimen sequenced in a study of blood T cell repertoires in COVID-19. Only in-frame clones appear in the TCRdb table, and some are missing; sequencing was by immunoSEQ multiplex PCR. In the table there are roughly 130,000 clones, roughly 90% of which are singletons. Input material: peripheral blood. These receptors were obtained from a man in his forties or fifties with active COVID-19.

This clone showed up just a few times. The rearrangement links TRBV6-5 to TRBJ1-2, with 9 bases identical to TRBD1. Trimming took 0 bases from V and 4 from J; bases not matched to a gene: 6. The CDR3 consists of 16 residues. The germline CDR1 and CDR2 sequences are MNHEY and SVGAGI. CDR3 bases: TGTGCCAGCAGTTACTCGATTACGGACAGGGGCTATGGCTACACCTTC. Translating it yields CASSYSITDRGYGYTF.

The rearrangement links TRBV19 to TRBJ2-1; 8 bases align to TRBD2. Trimming cost V 5 bases and J 2 bases; bases outside gene matches: 14. The CDR3 runs to 18 residues. Germline V lookup: CDR1 LNHDA, CDR2 SQIVND (reference sequence). Here the CDR3 DNA reads TGTGCCAGTAGTCCCCGTGGGGGGACTAGTTACACCTACAATGAGCAGTTCTTC. Translating it yields CASSPRGGTSYTYNEQFF. The full variable domain, completed using reference TRBV19 and TRBJ2-1, is DGGITQSPKYLFRKEGQNVTLSCEQNLNHDAMYWYRQDPGQGLRLIYYSQIVNDFQKGDIAEGYSVSREKKESFPLTVTSAQKNPTAFYLCASSPRGGTSYTYNEQFFGPGTRLTVL.

V usage is TRBV7-8 and J usage is TRBJ1-4; 7 nucleotides align to TRBD1. With 6 bases clipped from V and 4 bases from J, the junction kept 8 bases outside the gene matches. There are 15 residues in the CDR3. CDR1 is SGHVS, CDR2 FQNEAQ, per germline. The CDR3 protein is CASRSNRGINEKLFF. The CDR3 DNA reads as TGTGCCAGCAGGTCCAACAGGGGAATTAATGAAAAACTGTTTTTT.

The chain employs TRBV10-2 and TRBJ2-5, with 11 positions matching TRBD2. The V segment lost 9 bases and the J segment 2 bases; nucleotides outside the gene matches: 2. The CDR3 runs 13 residues. Germline CDR1 WSHSY, CDR2 SAAADI. CDR3 bases: TGCGCCAGTAGGACTAGCGGGCAAGAGACCCAGTACTTC. Amino acids: CASRTSGQETQYF.

The V and J genes are TRBV2 and TRBJ1-6; D remains ambiguous. Per germline, CDR1 SNHLY and CDR2 FYNNEI. The germline V and J ends were trimmed by 6 bases and 6 bases, with 12 bases remaining between them. The CDR3 extends over 14 amino acids. CDR3 region: CASSAGSINSPLHF. The CDR3 coding sequence is TGTGCCAGCAGCGCGGGTTCCATTAATTCACCCCTCCACTTT.

The chain uses TRBV5-4 and TRBJ2-1; 9 positions match TRBD1. The CDR3 runs to 14 residues. CDR1 and CDR2 (germline): SGHNT, YYREEE (reference sequence). With V trimmed by 4 bases and J by 10 bases, 9 bases remained unmatched. Here the CDR3 DNA reads TGTGCCAGCAGCCCTAATACAGGGGGCCGGGAGCAGTTCTTC. Translating gives CASSPNTGGREQFF. Complete variable domain (other parts from reference TRBV5-4 and TRBJ2-1): ETGVTQSPTHLIKTRGQQVTLRCSSQSGHNTVSWYQQALGQGPQFIFQYYREEENGRGNFPPRFSGLQFPNYSSELNVNALELDDSALYLCASSPNTGGREQFFGPGTRLTVL.

The genes are TRBV4-1 and TRBJ2-2, with 8 bases identical to TRBD1. Unmatched junction bases numbered 11, after V lost 6 bases and J lost 8 bases. CDR1 and CDR2 from the germline V gene are MGHRA and YSYEKL. The CDR3 length is 15 residues. The CDR3 DNA reads TGCGCCAGCAGTTGGAAGGCAGGGGGCTTTGGGGAGCTGTTTTTT. This sequence encodes CASSWKAGGFGELFF.

The rearrangement joins TRBV4-1 to TRBJ2-1, with TRBD2 matching 11 bases. CDR1 MGHRA and CDR2 YSYEKL come from the germline V gene. The CDR3 loop spans 18 amino acids. After removal of 1 base from V and 4 bases from J, the junction contained 9 bases not matched to a gene. Here the CDR3 DNA reads TGCGCCAGCAGCCAAGGTAGCGGGGGGGCCCTTACATACAATGAGCAGTTCTTC. Its translation is CASSQGSGGALTYNEQFF.

The CDR3 reads CASSLIPVEFGNTGELFF. The CDR3, as DNA: TGTGCCAGCAGCTTAATCCCCGTGGAGTTTGGGAACACCGGGGAGCTGTTTTTT. The chain joins TRBV11-3 to TRBJ2-2; the D is unclear. The CDR3 is 18 amino acids. Germline loops: CDR1 SGHNT, CDR2 YENEEA. The V end lost 2 bases, the J end lost 1 base, and 17 bases lay between the germline ends.

The V and J genes are TRBV7-9 and TRBJ2-1, with TRBD1 matching over 7 bases. The CDR3 extends over 13 amino acids. Germline V gene lookup returns CDR1 SEHNR and CDR2 FQNEAQ (reference sequence). The ends lost 7 bases at V and 8 bases at J; junction bases unmatched: 8. CDR3 in DNA: TGTGCCAGCACCTCAAGGGGGCAAGATGAGCAGTTCTTC. Amino acids: CASTSRGQDEQFF.

This sequence joins TRBV7-9 and TRBJ2-7; D remains unclear. The CDR3 contains 13 residues. V was shortened by 5 bases and J by 4 bases, with 12 bases between the two germline ends. Germline CDR1 and CDR2: SEHNR and FQNEAQ (reference sequence). The CDR3: CASSPGGSYEQYV. Here the CDR3 DNA reads TGTGCCAGCAGCCCCGGCGGCTCTTACGAGCAGTACGTC.